Reported below is one TCR beta chain. Its antigen is currently unknown. This sample stems from a study of shared clonotypes between healthy human individuals. Study-level findings and limits: The expectation was that sequencing depth would affect clonotype sharing among donors. Only blood was sampled, and tissue TCR repertoires likely differ from blood ones.

It was across several immunoSEQ plates that each subset's genomic DNA was evenly split. Here immunoSEQ multiplex PCR was the method, and the copy in TCRdb shows in-frame clones only, minus some. This sample carries about 520,000 clones, 70% to 85% of them seen once, and the ten largest clones take more than 10%. Each unsorted sample relied on about 90 million PBMCs as its source of genomic DNA. Germline CDR1 reads SEHNR; CDR2 reads FQNEAQ (reference sequence). V was cut by 6 bases and J by 6 bases, with 11 bases left in between. The length of the CDR3 is 13 residues. This TCR was recovered from a woman between 40 and 55 years old in good health. Some clones in this sample may be carry-over from other donors' samples. The gene calls are TRBV7-9 and TRBJ2-2; TRBD1 is a possible D gene (5 bases). The sequenced material came from PBMCs. CDR3 residues: CASRPQGAGELFF. CDR3 nucleotide sequence: TGTGCCAGCAGACCTCAGGGCGCCGGGGAGCTGTTTTTT.